These T cell receptor beta chains were read from a single sample in a study of T cells of healthy individuals. TCRdb ran MiXCR on the 5' RACE reads and lists one entry per CDR3 protein. The sample lists approximately 50,000 distinct CDR3 sequences, roughly 14% occurring once. These receptors originate from a human donor in good health. Both conserved end residues are part of each CDR3. A D gene is named only where the DNA matches it firmly. Clone size appears in some rows only: once, few, many, or a class for an expanded clone.

cdr3_nt cdr3_aa clone_size d_call v_call cdr3_length j_call
TGTGCCATCAGTGATAGCGGATTCTCCTACAATGAGCAGTTCTTC CAISDSGFSYNEQFF many NA TRBV10-3 15 TRBJ2-1
TGTGCCAGCAGTGAAAGGCCAGGGGTGAGCGTCCTGACTTTC CASSERPGVSVLTF few NA TRBV25-1 14 TRBJ2-6
TGTGCCAGCAGCTTTAGCACCGGGAACAATGAGCAGTTCTTC CASSFSTGNNEQFF NA NA TRBV5-4 14 TRBJ2-1
TGCGCCAGCAGCTTGGAGGACGGAAGCAATCAGCCCCAGCATTTT CASSLEDGSNQPQHF many NA TRBV5-1 15 TRBJ1-5
TGCAGTGCTCCTAGCGGTAGCACAGATACGCAGTATTTT CSAPSGSTDTQYF NA TRBD2 TRBV20-1 13 TRBJ2-3
TGTGCCTGGAGTGTACAGCGGGAGAGTGAGCAGTTCTTC CAWSVQRESEQFF few TRBD2 TRBV30 13 TRBJ2-1
TGCAGTGCTAGAGAGGGGGCGCGTTCTAGCGGGAGCTCCTACAATGAGCAGTTCTTC CSAREGARSSGSSYNEQFF NA TRBD2 TRBV20-1 19 TRBJ2-1
TGCGCCAGCTTTCCCGCCCCGACTAGCGGGAGGAACACAGATACGCAGTATTTT CASFPAPTSGRNTDTQYF few TRBD2 TRBV5-1 18 TRBJ2-3
TGTGCCAGCAGCCGCCTTGGACAGGGTGGCTACACCTTC CASSRLGQGGYTF few TRBD1 TRBV14 13 TRBJ1-2
TGTGCCAACCCACTATCCACCGGGGAGCTGTTTTTT CANPLSTGELFF few NA TRBV2 12 TRBJ2-2
TGTGCCAGCAGGGGACTACCAACCTACGAGCAGTACTTC CASRGLPTYEQYF many TRBD2 TRBV6-5 13 TRBJ2-7
TGCAGTGCTTCCGCCCCGGGTATGGAGGAGCAGTACTTC CSASAPGMEEQYF many NA TRBV20-1 13 TRBJ2-7
TGTGCCAGCAGCGATCGCGGAAGGGGCTCAGAGACCCAGTACTTC CASSDRGRGSETQYF NA NA TRBV7-2 15 TRBJ2-5
TGTGCCAGCAGCCTAACACAGGGAGAGGGAAACACCATATATTTT CASSLTQGEGNTIYF NA NA TRBV28 15 TRBJ1-3
TGCGCCAGCAGCCCTTTCTCTGGAAACACCATATATTTT CASSPFSGNTIYF NA NA TRBV4-1 13 TRBJ1-3
TGTGCCAGCAGTGAAGATGTTAGCGGGTCGACTTACGAGCAGTACTTC CASSEDVSGSTYEQYF few TRBD2 TRBV2 16 TRBJ2-7
TGTGCCAGCAGTGAGCAGGGGTTGACCTACGAGCAGTACTTC CASSEQGLTYEQYF NA NA TRBV25-1 14 TRBJ2-7
TGCGCCAGCAGCGGACAGGGCGACTATGGCTACACCTTC CASSGQGDYGYTF many TRBD1 TRBV5-1 13 TRBJ1-2
TGCAGCGTTGACCACGGACAGACGAACACAGATACGCAGTATTTT CSVDHGQTNTDTQYF NA NA TRBV29-1 15 TRBJ2-3
TGTGCCAGCAGCTCCATTAGCGGGAGAGGCACAGATACGCAGTATTTT CASSSISGRGTDTQYF many TRBD2 TRBV9 16 TRBJ2-3
TGTGCCAGCAGTCACGGGGACAGGGTACAAGAGACCCAGTACTTC CASSHGDRVQETQYF NA TRBD1 TRBV14 15 TRBJ2-5
TGTGCCAGCAGTCCTCAGACTAGCGGACAAGAGACCCAGTACTTC CASSPQTSGQETQYF many TRBD2 TRBV6-5 15 TRBJ2-5
TGTGCCAGCAGTAACCTCCGTAGCGGGGGGCCGAACACCGGGGAGCTGTTTTTT CASSNLRSGGPNTGELFF few TRBD2 TRBV6-2/TRBV6-3 18 TRBJ2-2
TGTGCCATCATATCGTATGTGGGTGAGCAGTTCTTC CAIISYVGEQFF few NA TRBV10-3 12 TRBJ2-1
TGTGCCAGCAGCTTAGGGTACCAAGAGACCCAGTACTTC CASSLGYQETQYF NA NA TRBV7-9 13 TRBJ2-5
TGTGCCACCAGCAGAGGGAACGGGGAGGGTCACGGGGAGCTGTTTTTT CATSRGNGEGHGELFF many TRBD2 TRBV15 16 TRBJ2-2
TGCAGTGCGGTCCGTTGGGGGGCGAGCAATCAGCCCCAGCATTTT CSAVRWGASNQPQHF few NA TRBV20-1 15 TRBJ1-5
TGTGCCTGGAGAGGAGCGGGGGGTTTCTACGAGCAGTTCTTC CAWRGAGGFYEQFF NA TRBD2 TRBV30 14 TRBJ2-1
TGTGCCAGCAGCAAAGTCCCGGGAAGGGGCAATCAGCCCCAGCATTTT CASSKVPGRGNQPQHF many NA TRBV21-1 16 TRBJ1-5
TGTGCCAGTAGTATAAGGGTGAAGGCGCCCCAGCATTTT CASSIRVKAPQHF NA NA TRBV19 13 TRBJ1-5
TGTGCCAGCAGCAAAGTACCAGCTACGAACACCGGGGAGCTGTTTTTT CASSKVPATNTGELFF few NA TRBV21-1 16 TRBJ2-2
TGTGCCATCAGTGACGATAGCGGGAGTCGTAGCACAGATACGCAGTATTTT CAISDDSGSRSTDTQYF NA TRBD2 TRBV10-3 17 TRBJ2-3
TGTGCCAGCAGCCGACTAGCGGGACTCCAAGAGACCCAGTACTTC CASSRLAGLQETQYF NA TRBD2 TRBV7-2 15 TRBJ2-5
TGTGCCAGCAGCTTAGTTCGCGGGAGTAGAGATACGCAGTATTTT CASSLVRGSRDTQYF few TRBD2 TRBV11-2 15 TRBJ2-3
TGCAGCCCTAGGGGCCGGTTGGAGACCCAGTACTTC CSPRGRLETQYF NA NA TRBV29-1 12 TRBJ2-5
TGCGCCAGCAGCGAAAGGGTGCAGGGCTCCTCTTTAGCCAAAAACATTCAGTACTTC CASSERVQGSSLAKNIQYF few NA TRBV4-1 19 TRBJ2-4
TGCGCCAGCAGCCAAGATTGGGCAGGGGGCTTTCAGTACTTC CASSQDWAGGFQYF many TRBD1 TRBV4-1 14 TRBJ2-7
TGCAGTGCTAGTTTAAAGTCAGGAAGGGACATCTACACGGAGGAGACCCAGTACTTC CSASLKSGRDIYTEETQYF many NA TRBV20-1 19 TRBJ2-5
TGTGCCAGCAGCTCCCAGGATTCCTTGCCGTACGAGCAGTACTTC CASSSQDSLPYEQYF many NA TRBV13 15 TRBJ2-7
TGTGCCAGCAGTTGGACACACAGTAACTATGGCTACACCTTC CASSWTHSNYGYTF few NA TRBV28 14 TRBJ1-2
TGCGCCAGCAGCTTTCAGGGGGACTCAGAGACCCAGTACTTC CASSFQGDSETQYF many NA TRBV5-1 14 TRBJ2-5
TGTGCCAGCAGAGGTAGCGGGTCCTCTAGCACAGATACGCAGTATTTT CASRGSGSSSTDTQYF many TRBD2 TRBV2 16 TRBJ2-3
TGTGCCAGCAGCAAAGTGGGAAGGGCCCCCTACGAGCAGTACTTC CASSKVGRAPYEQYF many NA TRBV21-1 15 TRBJ2-7
TGTGCCAGCAGCACAGTAGCGGGGGGTAACACAGATACGCAGTATTTT CASSTVAGGNTDTQYF few TRBD2 TRBV7-2 16 TRBJ2-3
TGTGCCAGCAGTTCTACAGGGGGCGGCTACACCTTC CASSSTGGGYTF NA TRBD1 TRBV27 12 TRBJ1-2
TGTGCCAGCAGCCAGACAGGGACTCAATCACCCCTCCACTTT CASSQTGTQSPLHF many TRBD1 TRBV7-2 14 TRBJ1-6
TGTGCCAGCAGTTTCGGGGAGCCTACTAGCGGGGGGAGCACAGATACGCAGTATTTT CASSFGEPTSGGSTDTQYF few TRBD2 TRBV12-3/TRBV12-4 19 TRBJ2-3
TGCGCCAGCAGCTCCGGGGCCCTTAGGGATGCAGATACGCAGTATTTT CASSSGALRDADTQYF many NA TRBV5-1 16 TRBJ2-3
TGTGCCGTGAAGGGGGTCTATGGCTACACCTTC CAVKGVYGYTF NA NA TRBV6-5 11 TRBJ1-2
TGTGCCAGCAGTGAATTGGGAGGGGGCAGGGGCACAGATACGCAGTATTTT CASSELGGGRGTDTQYF many NA TRBV2 17 TRBJ2-3
TGTGCCAGTAGTATCAAGGGGAACTACAATGAGCAGTTCTTC CASSIKGNYNEQFF NA NA TRBV19 14 TRBJ2-1
TGTGCCAGCAGTCTTTCAGGGGCGCGGGGCTACACCTTC CASSLSGARGYTF NA NA TRBV6-5 13 TRBJ1-2
TGTGCCAGCAGCCCCCTTGGACTAAGGGAAAACGAGCAGTACTTC CASSPLGLRENEQYF NA NA TRBV3-1 15 TRBJ2-7
TGTGCCAGCAGCTTGGCGAGCGGGGATGAAGCTTTCTTT CASSLASGDEAFF NA NA TRBV5-5 13 TRBJ1-1
TGTGCCAGCAGCTTTAACGGGGGGCGAGGCACAGATACGCAGTATTTT CASSFNGGRGTDTQYF NA NA TRBV7-3 16 TRBJ2-3
TGTGCCAGCAGCGTAGTAGCGGGGGGCCTAAATGAGCAGTTCTTC CASSVVAGGLNEQFF few TRBD2 TRBV9 15 TRBJ2-1
TGCGCCAGCAGCTTGGCCCGGCGGGCCTACGAGCAGTACTTC CASSLARRAYEQYF few NA TRBV5-1 14 TRBJ2-7